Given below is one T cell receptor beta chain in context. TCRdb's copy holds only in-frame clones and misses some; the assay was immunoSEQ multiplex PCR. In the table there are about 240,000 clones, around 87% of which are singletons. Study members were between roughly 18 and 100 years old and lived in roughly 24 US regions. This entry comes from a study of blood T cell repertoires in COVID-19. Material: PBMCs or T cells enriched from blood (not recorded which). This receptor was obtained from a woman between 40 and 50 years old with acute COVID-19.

The CDR3 bases are TGTGCCAGCAGTCCTTCTCTCTATGGCTACACCTTC. This codes for CASSPSLYGYTF. J is TRBJ1-2 and V is TRBV12-3 or TRBV12-4, with D uncertain. The V end lost 5 bases, the J end lost 4 bases, and 8 bases lay between the germline ends. The CDR3 is 12 residues long.